Listed here are 15 T cell receptor beta chains from one sample, sequenced in a study of OX40 agonist ivuxolimab in advanced cancers. Some clones are missing from TCRdb's copy, which holds only in-frame ones; the method was immunoSEQ multiplex PCR. Of some 80,000 clones listed, around nine tenths were seen once; the top ten hold 0.6% to 0.7%. This specimen consisted of CD4+ or CD8+ T cells sorted from blood, obtained in a trial of the OX40 agonist ivuxolimab. Every receptor here comes from an adult with an advanced solid tumor such as melanoma, head and neck, liver or kidney cancer.

In DNA form, the CDR3 reads TGTGCCAGCAGCCGACAAGGGGCAACTAATGAAAAACTGTTTTTT. It is translated as CASSRQGATNEKLFF. The chain couples TRBV11-1 to TRBJ1-4; D may be TRBD1 (5 bases). From germline, CDR1 is SGHAT and CDR2 FQDESV (reference sequence). The CDR3 is 15 amino acids. V was cut by 5 bases and J by 0 bases, with 10 bases left in between.

CDR3 sequence reads: CASSPRTSGRPQDEQFF. Written as DNA, the CDR3 is TGTGCCAGCAGCCCCAGGACTAGCGGGAGACCCCAGGATGAGCAGTTCTTC. The rearrangement joins TRBV11-3 to TRBJ2-1, with TRBD2 matching over 13 bases. The CDR3 length is 17 residues. With V trimmed by 5 bases and J by 8 bases, 12 bases remained unmatched. CDR1 is SGHNT, CDR2 YENEEA, per germline.

This clone appeared once. This sequence joins TRBV6-5 and TRBJ2-4; D is ambiguous. The CDR3 is made up of 13 amino acids. V shed 6 bases and J shed 10 bases, with 16 bases lying between them. Germline V CDR1 and CDR2: MNHEY, SVGAGI. The CDR3 spells CASSGTGSRIQYF. CDR3 sequence (DNA): TGTGCCAGCAGCGGAACTGGGTCGCGGATTCAGTACTTC.

This clone was observed a few times. The rearrangement uses TRBV18 and TRBJ1-2, with unresolved D. The germline V and J ends were trimmed by 4 bases and 6 bases, with 21 bases remaining between them. CDR3 length: 16 residues. Germline V lookup: CDR1 KGHSH, CDR2 LQKENI. The CDR3 sequence is CASSLTSWDPGHGYTF. The CDR3 nucleotides are TGTGCCAGCTCACTCACGTCGTGGGATCCCGGGCATGGCTACACCTTC.

This sequence joins TRBV6-1 and TRBJ1-5, with D hard to call. Germline assignment: CDR1 MNHNS and CDR2 SASEGT. The CDR3 contains 13 residues. With 1 base removed from V and 9 bases from J, the gap between germline ends came to 10 bases. This chain's CDR3 is CASSEGRSGPQHF. CDR3 DNA: TGTGCCAGCAGTGAAGGGCGGTCGGGGCCCCAGCATTTT.

The chain combines TRBV4-2 with TRBJ1-3; D call uncertain. V was shortened by 1 base and J by 0 bases, with 4 bases between the two germline ends. The CDR3 covers 14 residues. Germline CDR1 is LGHNA and CDR2 is YNFKEQ. The CDR3 nucleotides read TGTGCCAGCAGCCAAGTCAGCTCTGGAAACACCATATATTTT. Protein sequence: CASSQVSSGNTIYF.

The gene calls are TRBV5-5 and TRBJ1-4; possibly TRBD1 for D (5 bases). V was trimmed by 6 bases and J by 3 bases, leaving 18 bases between them. This CDR3 is built from 16 residues. Germline CDR1 and CDR2: SGHKS and YYEKEE (reference sequence). The CDR3 DNA follows: TGTGCCAGCACGTTTGGGACCGCAATCTCTAATGAAAAACTGTTTTTT. Protein sequence: CASTFGTAISNEKLFF.

By frequency in the sample, this clone is medium-sized. The chain joins TRBV9 to TRBJ1-1, with D perhaps TRBD1 (5 bases). CDR1 is SGDLS and CDR2 is YYNGEE in the germline V gene. Trimming cost V 4 bases and J 1 base, with 14 bases left between them. CDR3 size: 15 residues. The CDR3 sequence is CASSLTGTSNTEAFF. For the CDR3, the DNA is TGTGCCAGCAGCCTCACCGGGACCTCGAACACTGAAGCTTTCTTT. The full variable domain, with the rest looked up from reference TRBV9 and TRBJ1-1, is DSGVTQTPKHLITATGQRVTLRCSPRSGDLSVYWYQQSLDQGLQFLIQYYNGEERAKGNILERFSAQQFPDLHSELNLSSLELGDSALYFCASSLTGTSNTEAFFGQGTRLTVV.

V gene TRBV19 combines with J gene TRBJ2-7, with 7 nucleotides matching TRBD2. J lost 4 bases, V lost 1 base, and 4 bases had no gene match. The length of the CDR3 is 14 residues. Germline values: CDR1 LNHDA, CDR2 SQIVND (reference sequence). CDR3 nucleotides: TGTGCCAGTAGTATAGTGGCGGGAGATTACGAGCAGTACTTC. It codes for CASSIVAGDYEQYF.

The V gene is TRBV6-5, the J gene TRBJ2-3; 7 positions match TRBD2. V lost 0 bases and J lost 6; bases outside the gene matches: 9. This CDR3 has 16 amino acids. Germline V gene data show CDR1 as MNHEY and CDR2 as SVGAGI. CDR3 sequence: CASSYSRAQAGDTQYF. In DNA form, the CDR3 reads TGTGCCAGCAGTTACTCGCGGGCCCAAGCGGGGGATACGCAGTATTTT.

The chain recombines TRBV27 with TRBJ1-1; 7 bases map to TRBD1. The J segment lost 5 bases and the V segment lost 4 bases, leaving 4 bases of the junction unmatched. The CDR3 extends over 13 amino acids. Germline V gene sequence: CDR1 MNHEY, CDR2 SMNVEV (reference sequence). The CDR3 bases are TGTGCCAGCAGTTCATGGGGACAGACTGAAGCTTTCTTT. It is translated as CASSSWGQTEAFF.

The V and J genes are TRBV10-1 and TRBJ2-1; 12 positions agree with TRBD1. V trimming: 5 bases; J trimming: 7 bases; junction bases outside the gene matches: 9. The CDR3 length is 16 residues. Per the germline V gene, CDR1 is WNHNN and CDR2 is SYGVQD (reference sequence). CDR3 coding DNA: TGCGCCAGCAGTTCAACCGGGACAGGGGGCCGGAATGAGCAGTTCTTC. Amino acid sequence: CASSSTGTGGRNEQFF.

The rearrangement joins TRBV5-6 to TRBJ2-2, with 7 bases fitting TRBD1. V was pared by 5 bases and J by 0 bases, with 7 bases of the junction left unmatched. The CDR3 sequence is 16 residues long. Germline CDR1 is SGHDT and CDR2 is YYEEEE. The CDR3 sequence: CASSHVTGSNTGELFF. As DNA, the CDR3 is TGTGCCAGCAGTCACGTGACAGGGTCGAACACCGGGGAGCTGTTTTTT.

A remark on this clone: A read error may produce the germline difference seen at one junction end. The genes are TRBV5-1 and TRBJ1-1; D call uncertain. The CDR3 length is 14 residues. CDR1 SGHRS and CDR2 YFSETQ come from the germline V gene. CDR3 coding DNA: TGCGCCAGCAACTTGGAATCGGCAGGCGCGGTAGCTTTCTTT. Protein sequence: CASNLESAGAVAFF.

V usage is TRBV5-1 and J usage is TRBJ1-1, with 8 nucleotides matching TRBD1. Germline CDR1 reads SGHRS; CDR2 reads YFSETQ. V shed 0 bases, J shed 4 bases, and the junction held 2 bases outside the gene matches. The CDR3 spans 14 residues. CDR3 residues: CASSLVDRGTEAFF. CDR3 bases: TGCGCCAGCAGCTTGGTCGACAGGGGCACTGAAGCTTTCTTT. Supplemented by reference TRBV5-1 and TRBJ1-1, the full variable domain reads KAGVTQTPRYLIKTRGQQVTLSCSPISGHRSVSWYQQTPGQGLQFLFEYFSETQRNKGNFPGRFSGRQFSNSRSEMNVSTLELGDSALYLCASSLVDRGTEAFFGQGTRLTVV.